The 8 T cell receptor beta chains given below trace back to one sample, sequenced in a study of metastatic and nonmetastatic thyroid tumors. TCRdb called clones again from the PCR reads with MiXCR. The table lists 25,000 or so clones, roughly 24% of them singletons. Prior to thyroid surgery, none of the patients had received any treatment. What was sequenced was blood. The receptors here all came from a female donor with papillary thyroid cancer or a benign thyroid nodule (not recorded which). Some clones in this sample may be carry-over from other donors' samples.

V gene TRBV30 combines with J gene TRBJ1-1; D might be TRBD1 (6 bases). The ends were cut back, 4 bases at V and 2 bases at J, with 17 bases in the middle. Looked up from germline, CDR1 is GTSNPN and CDR2 is SVGIG (reference sequence). The CDR3 consists of 15 residues. The CDR3 loop is CAWNTKPDSNTEAFF. The CDR3 nucleotides are TGTGCCTGGAATACCAAGCCGGACAGTAACACTGAAGCTTTCTTT.

In its sample, this clone is medium-sized (0.01 to 0.1%). The CDR3 protein is CASSLGGPFYGYTF. CDR3 nucleotide sequence: TGCGCCAGCAGCTTGGGTGGTCCTTTCTATGGCTACACCTTC. This chain joins TRBV5-1 and TRBJ1-2; no firm D call. CDR1 and CDR2 from the germline V gene are SGHRS and YFSETQ. The CDR3 spans 14 residues. The ends were cut back, 0 bases at V and 4 bases at J, with 10 bases in the middle.

This clone has at least ten counts. The chain uses TRBV7-2 and TRBJ2-1, with 10 bases lining up with TRBD2. There are 15 residues in the CDR3. Germline V lookup: CDR1 SGHTA, CDR2 FQGNSA. After removal of 5 bases from V and 7 bases from J, the junction contained 8 bases not matched to a gene. The CDR3 bases are TGTGCCAGCAGCCCCCTAGCGGGAGTATCTAATGAGCAGTTCTTC. As protein: CASSPLAGVSNEQFF.

This chain links TRBV30 with TRBJ2-6; 10 positions agree with TRBD1. The germline CDR1 and CDR2 sequences are GTSNPN and SVGIG (reference sequence). V gave up 4 bases and J gave up 4 bases; unmatched junction bases: 10. The CDR3 covers 17 residues. The CDR3 region is CAWNTGDRGSGANVLTF. Written as DNA, the CDR3 is TGTGCCTGGAACACTGGGGACAGGGGTTCAGGGGCCAACGTCCTGACTTTC.

This clone was picked up many times. This chain uses TRBV29-1 with TRBJ2-7; TRBD1 aligns across 9 bases. Trimming removed 4 bases from V and 5 bases from J; junction bases left unmatched: 9. Germline CDR1 reads SQVTM; CDR2 reads ANQGSEA. The CDR3 covers 14 residues. This CDR3 reads CSVVGQGGWDEQYF. The CDR3 nucleotides read TGCAGCGTTGTGGGACAGGGAGGTTGGGACGAGCAGTACTTC.

This clone has just a few counts. J is TRBJ1-6 and V is TRBV6-1; D gene uncertain. V was cut by 9 bases and J by 0 bases, with 9 bases left in between. The CDR3 has 14 residues. Germline V gene sequence: CDR1 MNHNS, CDR2 SASEGT. The CDR3 region is CASLRSSYNSPLHF. The DNA for the CDR3 is TGTGCCAGTTTGAGGAGCTCCTATAATTCACCCCTCCACTTT.

This clone was counted a few times. The chain links TRBV6-1 to TRBJ1-1, with D unresolved. The CDR3 loop spans 14 amino acids. Per germline, CDR1 MNHNS and CDR2 SASEGT. Trimming stripped 8 bases from V and 4 bases from J, with 17 bases between. CDR3 DNA: TGTGCCAGCCCCTTAGACTTTGGAGGCACTGAAGCTTTCTTT. Protein product: CASPLDFGGTEAFF.

The rearrangement joins TRBV6-1 to TRBJ1-1; D is undetermined. Trimming took off 8 bases at V and 1 base at J, with 11 bases between the two ends. CDR1 MNHNS and CDR2 SASEGT come from the germline V gene. This CDR3 comprises 13 residues. CDR3 amino acids: CASRERGNTEAFF. The CDR3 DNA sequence: TGTGCCAGCCGGGAGCGGGGGAACACTGAAGCTTTCTTT.